This T cell receptor (beta chain) emerged from a study of blood T cell repertoires in COVID-19. Sequencing used immunoSEQ multiplex PCR; TCRdb keeps in-frame clones, though not all of them. This sample yields a few hundred thousand clones, of which approximately 80% are seen a single time; roughly 20% belongs to the top ten. Germline CDR1 SGHVS, CDR2 FQNEAQ. V lost 1 base, J lost 7 bases, and 9 bases stayed unmatched. The CDR3 sequence is 16 residues long. The clonotype comes from a woman at least 80 years old with active or convalescent COVID-19. Sequenced material: peripheral blood. This rearrangement joins TRBV7-8 to TRBJ2-1; 8 positions agree with TRBD2. DNA for the CDR3: TGTGCCAGCAGCTTAGTTCGGCTAGCGGGCGGAAATGAGCAGTTCTTC. Translating gives CASSLVRLAGGNEQFF.